The T cell receptor beta chain under discussion was sequenced for a study of OX40 agonist ivuxolimab in advanced cancers. This clone was counted between two and nine times. TCRdb's table, derived via immunoSEQ multiplex PCR, lists solely in-frame clones and lacks some. The sample shows about 44,000 clones, about four fifths of them seen only once. The germline CDR1 and CDR2 sequences are SGHAT and FQNNGV. The trim removed 1 base at V and 6 bases at J, leaving 8 bases unmatched. The CDR3 extends over 16 amino acids. The input for sequencing was CD4+ or CD8+ T cells sorted from blood, taken in a trial of the OX40 agonist ivuxolimab. The sequence was obtained from an adult with an advanced solid tumor such as melanoma, head and neck, liver or kidney cancer. V and J are TRBV11-2 and TRBJ2-1; 8 bases map to TRBD2. CDR3 region: CASSLAPGTSSNEQFF. CDR3 nucleotide sequence: TGTGCCAGCAGCTTAGCTCCCGGGACTAGTTCCAATGAGCAGTTCTTC.